The entry that follows covers one T cell receptor (beta chain) sequence. Its target is unknown. Authors of the study amplified TCR beta CDR3 regions from RNA transcripts. An initial round of RT-PCR targeting the TCR CDR3 relied on the HTBI primer set. TCRdb itself ran the multiplex PCR reads through MiXCR, one entry per CDR3 protein. The sample shows 550,000 to 600,000 distinct CDR3 sequences, around 14% of them seen only once. This record belongs to a study of T cells in Graves' hyperthyroidism and ophthalmopathy. Study results and limitations: Clonotypes that were expanded in thyroid above 0.001 mostly appeared in blood too. Ophthalmopathy was separated from stable hyperthyroidism by a 13 V-J model.

The CDR3 covers 17 residues. Germline V lookup: CDR1 SEHNR, CDR2 FQNEAQ (reference sequence). V was cut by 4 bases and J by 5 bases, with 20 bases left in between. Disease lasting under 3 months, a NOSPECS grade of at least 4, and a Clinical Activity Score of at least 3 were features of the ophthalmopathy patients. The sample was blood. The clonotype originates from a woman aged 18-35 years with Graves' ophthalmopathy. J is TRBJ2-2 and V is TRBV7-9; a weak D match, TRBD2 (6 bases). The CDR3 DNA is TGTGCCAGCAGCTCCCCCCGGGGTGGAGGGCTGACCGGGGAGCTGTTTTTT. Translated: CASSSPRGGGLTGELFF.